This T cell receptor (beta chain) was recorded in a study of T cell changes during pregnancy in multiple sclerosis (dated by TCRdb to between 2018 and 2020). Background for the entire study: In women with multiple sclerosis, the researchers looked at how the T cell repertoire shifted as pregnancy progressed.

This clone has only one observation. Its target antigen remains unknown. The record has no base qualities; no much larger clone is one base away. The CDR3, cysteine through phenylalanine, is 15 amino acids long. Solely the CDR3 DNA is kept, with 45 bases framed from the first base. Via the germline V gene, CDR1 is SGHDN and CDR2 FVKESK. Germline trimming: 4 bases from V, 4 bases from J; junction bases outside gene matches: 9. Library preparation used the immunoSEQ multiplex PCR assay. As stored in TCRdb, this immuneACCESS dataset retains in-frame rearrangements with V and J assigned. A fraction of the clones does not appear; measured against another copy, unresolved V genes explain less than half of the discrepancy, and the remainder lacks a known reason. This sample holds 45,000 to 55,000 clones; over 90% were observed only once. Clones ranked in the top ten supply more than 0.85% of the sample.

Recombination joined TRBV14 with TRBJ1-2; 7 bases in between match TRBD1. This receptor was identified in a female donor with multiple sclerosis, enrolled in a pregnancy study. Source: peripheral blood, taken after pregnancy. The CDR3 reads CASSPYYGTVYGYTF. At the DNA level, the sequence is TGTGCCAGCAGCCCTTACTACGGGACAGTCTATGGCTACACCTTC.